This entry lists 7 T cell receptor beta chains sequenced from one sample in a study of T cell repertoires in cytomegalovirus infection (dated by TCRdb to between 2018 and 2020). The sample was run on an Illumina HiSeq 1500. TCRdb reprocessed the public reads (quality trimming at Q25 with fastp, clone calling with MiXCR) and kept in-frame beta chains. Each CDR3 protein gets just one entry, which takes the most common genes and DNA from the rows behind it. In this sample the table shows about 140,000 distinct CDR3 sequences, about 6.5% of which occur a single time. The ten biggest clones cover about a sixth of the sample. Sample: PBMCs. These receptors were collected from a human donor in good health (CMV status not recorded). Some clones in this sample may be carry-over from other donors' samples.

This clonotype was counted only a few times. The chain carries TRBV19 and TRBJ1-1; weak D call: TRBD1 (6 bases). The ends were cut back, 6 bases at V and 6 bases at J, with 17 bases in the middle. Per the germline V gene, CDR1 is LNHDA and CDR2 is SQIVND (reference sequence). The CDR3 contains 14 residues. The CDR3 DNA follows: TGTGCCAGTAGGGTTGGAGGGGGGGTCGCTGAAGCTTTCTTT. The encoded protein is CASRVGGGVAEAFF.

This clonotype occurred many times. This chain joins TRBV7-6 and TRBJ1-3; 8 bases match TRBD1. Per germline, CDR1 SGHVS and CDR2 FNYEAQ. CDR3 size: 15 residues. The J segment lost 5 bases and the V segment lost 3 bases, leaving 6 bases of the junction unmatched. The CDR3 region is CASSFNGQGRNTIYF. DNA of the CDR3: TGTGCCAGCAGCTTTAACGGACAGGGTCGAAACACCATATATTTT.

This clonotype was seen many times. Written as DNA, the CDR3 is TGTGCCAGCAGCTCTTCCGGGACAGGGGCACCCCAGCATTTT. It encodes CASSSSGTGAPQHF. The rearrangement joins TRBV7-9 to TRBJ1-5; 10 nucleotides match TRBD1. Germline V gene sequence: CDR1 SEHNR, CDR2 FQNEAQ (reference sequence). Unmatched junction bases numbered 7, after V lost 4 bases and J lost 10 bases. The CDR3 is made up of 14 amino acids.

A note on this clonotype: A much larger clone lies one base from this, so it may be a read error. This rearrangement joins TRBV7-2 to TRBJ1-2, with D hard to call. Germline V CDR1 and CDR2: SGHTA, FQGNSA. Trimming removed 1 base from V and 0 bases from J, with 6 bases in between. This CDR3 contains 14 residues. The CDR3 nucleotides are TGTGCCAGCAGCTTAGGGCCCTCTAACTATGGCTACACCTTC. Protein sequence: CASSLGPSNYGYTF.

V usage is TRBV2 and J usage is TRBJ1-2, with no clear D. CDR3 length equals 12 residues. V lost 1 base, J lost 5 bases, and 5 bases lay in between. Germline V gene lookup returns CDR1 SNHLY and CDR2 FYNNEI. CDR3 loop: CASSEGRYGYTF. The CDR3 coding sequence is TGTGCCAGCAGTGAAGGGCGGTATGGCTACACCTTC. Combining the CDR3 with reference TRBV2 and TRBJ1-2 gives the whole variable domain EPEVTQTPSHQVTQMGQEVILRCVPISNHLYFYWYRQILGQKVEFLVSFYNNEISEKSEIFDDQFSVERPDGSNFTLKIRSTKLEDSAMYFCASSEGRYGYTFGSGTRLTVV.

This rearrangement joins TRBV29-1 to TRBJ2-7, with 7 nucleotides matching TRBD1. The CDR3 spans 15 residues. Losses at the gene ends were 6 bases for V and 0 bases for J; bases not matched to a gene: 11. In germline, CDR1 is SQVTM, CDR2 ANQGSEA. The CDR3 protein is CSVRQGAKSSYEQYF. The CDR3 DNA sequence: TGCAGCGTGAGACAGGGCGCCAAGAGCTCCTACGAGCAGTACTTC.

In its sample, this clonotype was seen many times. This chain links TRBV7-2 with TRBJ2-3; D might be TRBD2 (6 bases). Trimming pared 6 bases from V and 1 base from J, leaving 8 bases between. This CDR3 region has 13 residues. Per germline, CDR1 SGHTA and CDR2 FQGNSA. The CDR3 DNA sequence: TGTGCCAGCAGGGCTAGCGGCACAGATACGCAGTATTTT. Its translation: CASRASGTDTQYF.